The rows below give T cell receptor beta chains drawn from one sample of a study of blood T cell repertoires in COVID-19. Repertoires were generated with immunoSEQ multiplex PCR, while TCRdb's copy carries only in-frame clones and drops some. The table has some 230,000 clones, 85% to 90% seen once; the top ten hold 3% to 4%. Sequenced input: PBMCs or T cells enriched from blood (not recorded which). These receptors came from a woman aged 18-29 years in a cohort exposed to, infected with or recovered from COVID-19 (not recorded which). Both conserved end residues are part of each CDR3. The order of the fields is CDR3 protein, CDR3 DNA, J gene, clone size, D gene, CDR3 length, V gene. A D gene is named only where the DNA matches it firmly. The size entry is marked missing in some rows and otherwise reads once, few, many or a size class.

CDR3aa: CATDRGSYNEQFF
CDR3nt: TGTGCCACTGACAGGGGCTCCTACAATGAGCAGTTCTTC
j_gene: TRBJ2-1
abundance: -
d_gene: TRBD1
len: 13
v_gene: TRBV24-1

CDR3aa: CASSSGVAYNEQFF
CDR3nt: TGTGCCAGTTCCTCAGGGGTTGCCTACAATGAGCAGTTCTTC
j_gene: TRBJ2-1
abundance: -
d_gene: -
len: 14
v_gene: TRBV5-8

CDR3aa: CASNGEGVTEAFF
CDR3nt: TGCGCCAGCAACGGGGAGGGTGTCACTGAAGCTTTCTTT
j_gene: TRBJ1-1
abundance: -
d_gene: -
len: 13
v_gene: TRBV4-1

CDR3aa: CASSEAWDSIYF
CDR3nt: TGTGCCAGCAGTGAAGCTTGGGACAGTATATACTTC
j_gene: TRBJ2-7
abundance: -
d_gene: TRBD1
len: 12
v_gene: TRBV2

CDR3aa: CASREQGNGELFF
CDR3nt: TGCGCCAGCAGGGAACAGGGGAACGGGGAGCTGTTTTTT
j_gene: TRBJ2-2
abundance: -
d_gene: TRBD1
len: 13
v_gene: TRBV10-2

CDR3aa: CASSLVRGLDTEAFF
CDR3nt: TGTGCCAGCAGCTTAGTACGGGGTCTAGATACTGAAGCTTTCTTT
j_gene: TRBJ1-1
abundance: -
d_gene: -
len: 15
v_gene: TRBV7-9

CDR3aa: CASSRGQTYEQYF
CDR3nt: TGTGCCAGCAGTAGAGGACAGACCTACGAGCAGTACTTC
j_gene: TRBJ2-7
abundance: -
d_gene: -
len: 13
v_gene: TRBV6-5

CDR3aa: CSASFQGNSPLHF
CDR3nt: TGCAGTGCTAGTTTCCAGGGAAATTCACCCCTCCACTTT
j_gene: TRBJ1-6
abundance: -
d_gene: -
len: 13
v_gene: TRBV20-1

CDR3aa: CASSPRGSANYGYTF
CDR3nt: TGTGCCAGCAGCCCGCGAGGGTCAGCTAACTATGGCTACACCTTC
j_gene: TRBJ1-2
abundance: -
d_gene: -
len: 15
v_gene: TRBV11-3

CDR3aa: CASSLPQGNEQFF
CDR3nt: TGTGCCAGCAGCTTGCCCCAGGGCAATGAGCAGTTCTTC
j_gene: TRBJ2-1
abundance: -
d_gene: -
len: 13
v_gene: TRBV5-4

CDR3aa: CASSQDIPTGSPNEKLFF
CDR3nt: TGCGCCAGCAGCCAAGATATACCGACGGGGAGCCCAAATGAAAAACTGTTTTTT
j_gene: TRBJ1-4
abundance: -
d_gene: -
len: 18
v_gene: TRBV4-1

CDR3aa: CASSPVQRGSNQPQHF
CDR3nt: TGTGCCAGCTCACCCGTACAGAGAGGGAGCAATCAGCCCCAGCATTTT
j_gene: TRBJ1-5
abundance: -
d_gene: -
len: 16
v_gene: TRBV18

CDR3aa: CASRRLGRNTEAFF
CDR3nt: TGCGCCAGCCGGCGACTGGGGCGAAACACTGAAGCTTTCTTT
j_gene: TRBJ1-1
abundance: -
d_gene: -
len: 14
v_gene: TRBV10-2

CDR3aa: CASVGTGPQETQYF
CDR3nt: TGTGCCAGCGTTGGGACAGGGCCGCAAGAGACCCAGTACTTC
j_gene: TRBJ2-5
abundance: -
d_gene: TRBD1
len: 14
v_gene: TRBV6-5

CDR3aa: CASSSDRPNTEAFF
CDR3nt: TGCGCCAGCAGTTCGGACAGACCCAACACTGAAGCTTTCTTT
j_gene: TRBJ1-1
abundance: once
d_gene: -
len: 14
v_gene: TRBV5-1

CDR3aa: CASSPGLADSTDTQYF
CDR3nt: TGTGCCAGCAGCCCGGGACTAGCGGATAGCACAGATACGCAGTATTTT
j_gene: TRBJ2-3
abundance: -
d_gene: TRBD2
len: 16
v_gene: TRBV7-9